This entry lists 5 T cell receptor beta chains sequenced from one sample in a study of CD8 T cells in Susac syndrome. RNA, at about 0.5 to 1 ug, was reverse transcribed with random hexamers. TCRdb passed the immunoSEQ multiplex PCR reads through MiXCR, listing each CDR3 protein once. The table lists 350,000 to 550,000 distinct CDR3 sequences, 85% to 90% of them singletons, with roughly 0.11% in the top ten. Sequenced material: CD8+ T cells from PBMCs. The origin of the receptors is a human donor with multiple sclerosis.

Points on this clonotype: An end of the junction differs from the germline gene, which may be a read error. The chain employs TRBV6-2 or TRBV6-3 and TRBJ1-5, with D possibly being TRBD1 (5 bases). This CDR3 has 15 amino acids. Germline-derived CDR1 and CDR2 are MNHEY and SVGEGT. Written as DNA, the CDR3 is TGTGCCAGCAGCTTGGACAACTTTAGCAATCAGCCTCAGCATTTT. Translated, it gives CASSLDNFSNQPQHF.

The V gene is TRBV20-1, the J gene TRBJ2-1; no definite D call. The ends were cut back, 0 bases at V and 9 bases at J, with 9 bases in the middle. Germline V gene data show CDR1 as DFQATT and CDR2 as SNEGSKA (reference sequence). The CDR3 sequence is 12 residues long. As DNA, the CDR3 is TGCAGTGCTAGAGAGTTTCTACCTGAGCAGTTCTTC. Translating gives CSAREFLPEQFF.

In this sample, this clonotype turned up once. The chain employs TRBV18 and TRBJ2-5; no reliable D call. The CDR3 runs 14 residues. Deletions cut 2 bases from V and 0 bases from J, with 7 bases between. Per the germline V gene, CDR1 is KGHSH and CDR2 is LQKENI. The CDR3: CASSPWQDQETQYF. In DNA form, the CDR3 reads TGTGCCAGCTCACCATGGCAGGACCAAGAGACCCAGTACTTC.

The rearrangement joins TRBV12-3 or TRBV12-4 to TRBJ2-3; 7 bases are a match to TRBD1. There are 14 residues in the CDR3. J lost 2 bases, V lost 5 bases, and 4 bases had no gene match. Here the CDR3 reads CASSRTGPTDTQYF. For the CDR3, the DNA is TGTGCCAGCAGTCGGACAGGCCCCACAGATACGCAGTATTTT.

The V call is TRBV7-9, the J call TRBJ2-1, with D perhaps matching TRBD2 (5 bases). CDR1 is SEHNR, CDR2 FQNEAQ, per germline (reference sequence). The CDR3 consists of 13 residues. Trimming removed 5 bases from V and 10 bases from J, with 15 bases in between. The CDR3 DNA follows: TGTGCCAGCAGCCCCCCCACTAGTAGCGAGCAGTTCTTC. It yields the protein CASSPPTSSEQFF.